Listed below are T cell receptor beta chains from one sample, sequenced in a study of shared clonotypes between healthy human individuals. Repertoires were generated with immunoSEQ multiplex PCR, while TCRdb's copy carries only in-frame clones and drops some. The sample holds 2 million or so clones, 85% to 95% seen once. Sequenced material: naive CD4+ T cells sorted from blood. The receptors here all came from a young man in good health. CDR3s include the opening cysteine and the closing phenylalanine or tryptophan. The D gene is left open where the match is weak. Expanded clones get a size class; other rows say once, few or many, or leave the size out.

size	V	D	J	DNA	CDR3
NA	TRBV15	NA	TRBJ2-2	TGTGCCACCAGCAGAGATCGGGGGCCAGCCCGGAATATCGGGGAGCTGTTTTTT	CATSRDRGPARNIGELFF
NA	TRBV5-1	TRBD1	TRBJ2-3	TGCGCCAGCAGCTTACGGACAGGGCAGGCAGATACGCAGTATTTT	CASSLRTGQADTQYF
NA	TRBV6-5	TRBD2	TRBJ2-7	TGTGCCAGCACCCGATTTAGCGGGAGGGCCCACGAGCAGTACTTC	CASTRFSGRAHEQYF
NA	TRBV7-8	TRBD1	TRBJ1-1	TGTGCCAGCAGCTTACGATCTGCGACAGGGGTCCAGAGCGCTGAAGCTTTCTTT	CASSLRSATGVQSAEAFF
NA	TRBV4-2	NA	TRBJ2-7	TGTGCCAGCAGCCAAGATCAGGCCGCCATGGCCTACGAGCAGTACTTC	CASSQDQAAMAYEQYF
NA	TRBV7-2	NA	TRBJ2-5	TGTGCCAGCAGCCCTCAGGCGGGACAAGCGGAGACCCAGTACTTC	CASSPQAGQAETQYF
NA	TRBV5-5	NA	TRBJ1-2	TGTGCCAGCAGCTTGGACAGGGTGAACTATGGCTACACCTTC	CASSLDRVNYGYTF
NA	TRBV2	NA	TRBJ2-7	TGTGCCAGCAGTGTTAGTACATCGACTGAGCAGTACTTC	CASSVSTSTEQYF
NA	TRBV27	NA	TRBJ1-2	TGTGCCAGCAGTTTAAAGGGCCCCTATGGCTACACCTTC	CASSLKGPYGYTF
NA	TRBV2	TRBD1	TRBJ2-4	TGTGCCAGCAGTGAAAGAATTCCCGGGACAGACGACAAAAACATTCAGTACTTC	CASSERIPGTDDKNIQYF
NA	TRBV7-6	NA	TRBJ2-1	TGTGCCAGCAGCCCTTCCTACAATGAGCAGTTCTTC	CASSPSYNEQFF
NA	TRBV30	NA	TRBJ1-5	TGTGCCTGGAGTTCACAGTTGGATCAGCCCCAGCATTTT	CAWSSQLDQPQHF
NA	TRBV5-1	NA	TRBJ1-1	TGCGCCAGCAGCTTGGACAGAGAAGCTTTCTTT	CASSLDREAFF
NA	TRBV5-1	NA	TRBJ2-7	TGCGCCAGCAGCCCGAGCGCCAAGGGGCAGTCCCAGCAGTACTTC	CASSPSAKGQSQQYF
once	TRBV2	TRBD2	TRBJ2-5	TGTGCCAGCACTCCCCAGGGACTAGCGGGGCAAGAGACCCAGTACTTC	CASTPQGLAGQETQYF
NA	TRBV20-1	NA	TRBJ1-2	TGCAGTGCTAGTGCAAACTATGGCTACACCTTC	CSASANYGYTF
NA	TRBV7-2	TRBD1	TRBJ1-1	TGTGCCAGCAGCATAGGGACAGGAGCTGAAGCTTTCTTT	CASSIGTGAEAFF
NA	TRBV5-1	NA	TRBJ2-3	TGCGCCAGCAGCTTGAGAGGCCCGGGCGTAGGAAGCACAGATACGCAGTATTTT	CASSLRGPGVGSTDTQYF
NA	TRBV11-3	NA	TRBJ1-2	TGTGCCAGCAGCTTAGGAAGGCACGAGGAAGGCTACACCTTC	CASSLGRHEEGYTF
NA	TRBV11-2	TRBD2	TRBJ2-5	TGTGCCAGCAGCTTAGGGATTAGCGGGAGTGAGACCCAGTACTTC	CASSLGISGSETQYF
NA	TRBV7-2	NA	TRBJ2-7	TGTGCCAGCAGCCCCCCGGTGCGCTACGAGCAGTACTTC	CASSPPVRYEQYF
NA	TRBV11-2	NA	TRBJ2-2	TGTGCCAGCAGCGTTCGGGACACCCCGAACACCGGGGAGCTGTTTTTT	CASSVRDTPNTGELFF
NA	TRBV18	NA	TRBJ2-3	TGTGCCAGCTCACCACCAGTCGGGGGTAGCACAGATACGCAGTATTTT	CASSPPVGGSTDTQYF
NA	TRBV7-2	NA	TRBJ1-1	TGTGCCAGCAGCATTCTCCCCAACACTGAAGCTTTCTTT	CASSILPNTEAFF
NA	TRBV18	NA	TRBJ1-3	TGTGCCAGCTCACCTTACGGCTCTGGAAACACCATATATTTT	CASSPYGSGNTIYF
NA	TRBV5-1	NA	TRBJ2-3	TGCGCCAGCAGCTTGGGGCAGGGAACCACAGATACGCAGTATTTT	CASSLGQGTTDTQYF
NA	TRBV9	TRBD1	TRBJ2-3	TGTGCCAGCAGCGCCCAACCGGGACAGGGGACAGATACGCAGTATTTT	CASSAQPGQGTDTQYF
NA	TRBV5-6	NA	TRBJ2-7	TGTGCCAGCAGCCCAGAGGTATTCGGTGGCGGCGAGCAGTACTTC	CASSPEVFGGGEQYF
NA	TRBV5-4	TRBD2	TRBJ2-2	TGTGCCAGCAGCTCCCAATCTAGCGGGAGGCCTGGCACCGGGGAGCTGTTTTTT	CASSSQSSGRPGTGELFF
NA	TRBV6-5	NA	TRBJ2-5	TGTGCCAGCAGTTACTCGAACTCCCAAGAGACCCAGTACTTC	CASSYSNSQETQYF
NA	TRBV6-1	NA	TRBJ1-2	TGTGCCAGCAGTGAAAATAGAGACAGCCTCCACTACACCTTC	CASSENRDSLHYTF